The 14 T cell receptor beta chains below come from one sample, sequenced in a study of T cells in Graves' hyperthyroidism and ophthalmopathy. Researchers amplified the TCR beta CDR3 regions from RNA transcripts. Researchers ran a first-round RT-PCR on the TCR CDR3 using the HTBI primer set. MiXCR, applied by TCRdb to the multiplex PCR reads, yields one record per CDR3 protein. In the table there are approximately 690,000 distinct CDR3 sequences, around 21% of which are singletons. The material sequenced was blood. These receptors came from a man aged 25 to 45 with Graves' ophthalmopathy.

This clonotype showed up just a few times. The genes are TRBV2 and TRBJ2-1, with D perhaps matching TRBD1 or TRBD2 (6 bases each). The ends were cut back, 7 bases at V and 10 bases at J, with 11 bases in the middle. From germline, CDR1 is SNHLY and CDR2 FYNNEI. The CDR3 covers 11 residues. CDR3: CASTLGGEQFF. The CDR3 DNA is TGTGCCAGCACCCTCGGGGGCGAGCAGTTCTTC.

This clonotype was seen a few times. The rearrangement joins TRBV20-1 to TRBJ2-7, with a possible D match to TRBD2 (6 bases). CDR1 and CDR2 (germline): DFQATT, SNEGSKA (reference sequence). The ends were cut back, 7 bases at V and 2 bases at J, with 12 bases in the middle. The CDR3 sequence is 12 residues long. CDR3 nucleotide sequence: TGCAGTGTCCTGGGAGGAGCCTACGAGCAGTACTTC. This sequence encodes CSVLGGAYEQYF.

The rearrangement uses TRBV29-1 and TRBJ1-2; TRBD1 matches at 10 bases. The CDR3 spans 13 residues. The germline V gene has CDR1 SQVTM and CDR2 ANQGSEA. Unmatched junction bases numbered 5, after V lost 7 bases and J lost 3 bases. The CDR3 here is CSDDRGPDYGYTF. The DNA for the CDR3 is TGCAGCGACGACAGGGGGCCTGACTATGGCTACACCTTC.

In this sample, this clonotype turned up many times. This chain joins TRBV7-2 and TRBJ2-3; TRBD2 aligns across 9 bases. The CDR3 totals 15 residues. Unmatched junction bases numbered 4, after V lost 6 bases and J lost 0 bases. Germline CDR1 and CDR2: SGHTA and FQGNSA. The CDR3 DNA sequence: TGTGCCAGCAGTTTCCTAGCGGGGAGCACAGATACGCAGTATTTT. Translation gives CASSFLAGSTDTQYF.

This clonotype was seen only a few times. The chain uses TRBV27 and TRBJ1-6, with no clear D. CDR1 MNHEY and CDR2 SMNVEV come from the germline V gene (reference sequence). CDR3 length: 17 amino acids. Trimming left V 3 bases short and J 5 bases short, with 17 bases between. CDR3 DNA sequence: TGTGCCAGCAGTTTGGGAGGGTTCGTTCAGGATAATTCACCCCTCCACTTT. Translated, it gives CASSLGGFVQDNSPLHF.

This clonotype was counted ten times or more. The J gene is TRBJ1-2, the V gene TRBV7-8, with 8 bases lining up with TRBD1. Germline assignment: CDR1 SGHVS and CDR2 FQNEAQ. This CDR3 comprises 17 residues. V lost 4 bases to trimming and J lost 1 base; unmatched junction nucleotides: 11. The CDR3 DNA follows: TGTGCCAGCAGCTCCCGCCCCGGGACAGGCCGTAACTATGGCTACACCTTC. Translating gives CASSSRPGTGRNYGYTF. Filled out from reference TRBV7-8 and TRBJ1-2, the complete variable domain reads GAGVSQSPRYKVAKRGQDVALRCDPISGHVSLFWYQQALGQGPEFLTYFQNEAQLDKSGLPSDRFFAERPEGSVSTLKIQRTQQEDSAVYLCASSSRPGTGRNYGYTFGSGTRLTVV.

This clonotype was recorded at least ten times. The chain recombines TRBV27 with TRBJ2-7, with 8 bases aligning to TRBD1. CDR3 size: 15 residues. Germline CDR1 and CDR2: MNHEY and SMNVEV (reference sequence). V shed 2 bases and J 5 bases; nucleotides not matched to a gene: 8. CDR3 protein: CASSLRRAGGHEQYF. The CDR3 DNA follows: TGTGCCAGCAGTTTACGTAGGGCAGGGGGCCACGAGCAGTACTTC.

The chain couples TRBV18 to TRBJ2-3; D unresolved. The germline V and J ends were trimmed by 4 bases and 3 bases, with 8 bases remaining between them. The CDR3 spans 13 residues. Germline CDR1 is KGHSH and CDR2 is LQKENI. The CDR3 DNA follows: TGTGCCAGCTCACGGGAAGTTACAGATACGCAGTATTTT. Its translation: CASSREVTDTQYF.

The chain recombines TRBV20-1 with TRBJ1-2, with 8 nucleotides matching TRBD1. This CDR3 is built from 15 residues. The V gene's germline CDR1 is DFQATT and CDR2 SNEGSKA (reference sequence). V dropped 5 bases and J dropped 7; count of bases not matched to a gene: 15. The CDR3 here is CSAGSAGQGFSGYTF. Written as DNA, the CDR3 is TGCAGTGCTGGGAGTGCAGGACAGGGCTTCTCTGGCTACACCTTC.

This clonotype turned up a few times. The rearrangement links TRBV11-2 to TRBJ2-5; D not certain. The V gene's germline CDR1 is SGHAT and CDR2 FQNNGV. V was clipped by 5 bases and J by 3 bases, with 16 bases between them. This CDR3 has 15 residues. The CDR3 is CASSQDRGPEETQYF. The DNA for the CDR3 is TGTGCCAGCAGCCAAGATAGAGGACCCGAAGAGACCCAGTACTTC.

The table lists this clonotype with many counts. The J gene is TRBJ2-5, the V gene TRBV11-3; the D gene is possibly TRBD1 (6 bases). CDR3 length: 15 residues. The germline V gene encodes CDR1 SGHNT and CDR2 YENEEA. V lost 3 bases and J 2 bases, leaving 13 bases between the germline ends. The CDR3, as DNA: TGTGCCAGCAGCTTGACAGGCCGAACACAAGAGACCCAGTACTTC. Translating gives CASSLTGRTQETQYF. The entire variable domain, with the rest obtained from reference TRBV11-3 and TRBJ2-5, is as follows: EAGVVQSPRYKIIEKKQPVAFWCNPISGHNTLYWYLQNLGQGPELLIRYENEEAVDDSQLPKDRFSAERLKGVDSTLKIQPAELGDSAVYLCASSLTGRTQETQYFGPGTRLLVL.

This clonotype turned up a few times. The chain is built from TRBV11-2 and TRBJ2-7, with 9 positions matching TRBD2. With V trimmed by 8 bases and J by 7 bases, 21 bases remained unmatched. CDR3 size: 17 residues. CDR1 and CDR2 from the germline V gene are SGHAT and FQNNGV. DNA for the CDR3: TGTGCCAGCTCACCGACCCGCCTGCGGGAGGGCTATTGGGAGCAGTACTTC. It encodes CASSPTRLREGYWEQYF.

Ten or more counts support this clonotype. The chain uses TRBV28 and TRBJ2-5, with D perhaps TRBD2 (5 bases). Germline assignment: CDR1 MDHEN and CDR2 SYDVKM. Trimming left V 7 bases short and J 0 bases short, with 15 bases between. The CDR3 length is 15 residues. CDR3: CASTSQRADQETQYF. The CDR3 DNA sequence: TGTGCCAGCACTTCGCAGAGGGCAGACCAAGAGACCCAGTACTTC.

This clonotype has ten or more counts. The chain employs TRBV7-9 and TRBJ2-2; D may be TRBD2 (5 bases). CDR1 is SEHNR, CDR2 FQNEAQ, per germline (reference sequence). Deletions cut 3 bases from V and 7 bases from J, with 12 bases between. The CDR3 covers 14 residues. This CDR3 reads CASSFASGFGELFF. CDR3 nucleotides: TGTGCCAGCAGCTTTGCCAGCGGTTTCGGGGAGCTGTTTTTT. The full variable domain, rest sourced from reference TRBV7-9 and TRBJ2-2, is DTGVSQNPRHKITKRGQNVTFRCDPISEHNRLYWYRQTLGQGPEFLTYFQNEAQLEKSRLLSDRFSAERPKGSFSTLEIQRTEQGDSAMYLCASSFASGFGELFFGEGSRLTVL.